This T cell receptor (beta chain) was identified in a study of T cell responses to AZD1222 COVID-19 vaccine (dated by TCRdb to the early 2020s). Context from the whole study: AZD1222 recipients whose second dose came at about 4 weeks and those whose second dose came at about 12 weeks were combined into one group, since spike-specific TCR depth and breadth did not differ between the two schedules. TCR sequencing was performed for 233 trial participants, of whom about 200 were given two doses of AZD1222 and some 26 were given two doses of MenACWY control vaccine. Trial participants were enrolled into age subgroups of 18-55, 56-69 and 70-plus years, which contained roughly 150, 30 and 60 TCR-sequenced participants, respectively. Points the paper makes about the study in general: The 56-69-year group was small, and its depth increase did not reach significance, likely because of low power. Epitopes outside the regions mutated in the B.1.351 and B.1.1.7 variants were reportedly recognized by nearly half of the unique spike-specific TCRs. The vaccine-associated CD4 TCRs covered the entire spike protein, and the dominant responses fell in regions 160-218 and 743-854. Only 5 to 7 AZD1222 recipients were SARS-CoV-2 seropositive at baseline, limiting conclusions about previously exposed vaccinees. A significant rise in spike-specific TCR breadth and depth was observed after two AZD1222 doses relative to day 0 and relative to MenACWY recipients. No day 14 peak-response samples were available, so repertoires were characterized only after the peak T cell response. Most participants were white British and females outnumbered males, and the authors suggested that clonal diversity may have been underestimated.

Taken from cysteine to phenylalanine, the CDR3 has 11 residues. Here the CDR3 DNA is all that survives: 33 bases in frame from base 1. The time point label, as the study defines it: baseline before first vaccination. The vaccinee samples were drawn from two UK trials, COV001 and COV002, one of which was a single-blind randomized controlled phase 2/3 trial testing AZD1222 (ChAdOx1 nCoV-19) in healthy adults. For TCRbeta chain sequencing, PBMC samples were collected from trial participants at day 0 and at day 28 after the second dose. Comments on this clone: What this receptor recognizes is not known. Per-base quality was not reported, and no clone a single base away is much larger than it.

The CDR3 regions of human TCRbeta chains were analyzed by immunosequencing. The original pipeline was this. Repertoire TCRs were matched against a reference library of SARS-CoV-2-specific TCRs generated with the MIRA antigen-specificity platform. Breadth meant the fraction of unique TCRs that were SARS-CoV-2-associated, whereas depth meant the fraction of total T cells that were SARS-CoV-2-associated. Using the MIRA data, each spike-specific TCR was assigned both to the spike region to which the TCR was reactive and to a CD4 or CD8 class. Log10-transformed breadth and depth values were compared by one-way ANOVA with Sidak's multiple comparisons tests. TCRdb carries this immuneACCESS record with in-frame sequences only. Its versions omit some clonotypes, under half of them owing to an unresolved V gene in the studies checked, with the rest unexplained. V and J calls and clone size are given by that table; D and trimming were obtained from the DNA. The sample table lists 100,000 to 150,000 clones, about nine tenths of them with a count of one. Around 7.8% of the sample rests with the top ten.

The specimen was peripheral blood, collected on day 0 of AZD1222 vaccination. The chain joins TRBV21-1 to TRBJ2-3. TRBV21-1 is tagged as a pseudogene. The clonotype was recovered from an adult in good health. The DNA sequence is as follows: TGTGCCAGCAGCAAAGGAAATCCGCAGTATTTT. Its product reads: CASSKGNPQYF.